This entry is about one T cell receptor (beta chain). Its antigen is unknown. No base qualities exist here, and no much larger clone lies one base off it. The CDR3 regions of human TCRbeta chains were analyzed by immunosequencing. The original methods were these. TCRs in the repertoires were matched against a reference library of SARS-CoV-2-specific TCRs that had been generated with the MIRA antigen-specificity platform. Breadth was defined as the fraction of unique TCRs that were SARS-CoV-2-associated. Depth was defined as the fraction of total T cells that were SARS-CoV-2-associated. Each spike-specific TCR was assigned to its reactive spike region and to a CD4 or CD8 class using the MIRA data. Log10-transformed breadth and depth values were compared by one-way ANOVA with Sidak's multiple comparisons tests. Imported from immuneACCESS, the table was reduced by TCRdb to in-frame sequences with V and J called. These copies leave out some clones; in studies compared against another copy, an unresolved V gene accounts for under half, and the cause of the remainder is not known. The V and J calls and clone size come from that table; D and trimming were worked out from the DNA. Within this sample are over 100,000 clones, with over 75% of them counted one time only. The ten biggest clones cover around 22% of the sample.

Trimming accounts for 5 bases at V and 3 bases at J, while the number of junction bases matched to no gene is 3. Via the germline V gene, CDR1 is SNHLY and CDR2 FYNNEI. The cysteine opens and the phenylalanine closes a CDR3 of 13 amino acids. The retained sequence is limited to the CDR3, 39 bases, with the frame set at the first base. This specimen comes from a study of T cell responses to AZD1222 COVID-19 vaccine (dated by TCRdb to about 2021). Background on the whole study: Because spike-specific TCR depth and breadth did not differ between the two schedules, AZD1222 recipients who got a second dose at roughly 4 weeks were pooled with those who got a second dose at roughly 12 weeks. A total of 230 or so trial participants underwent TCR sequencing, of whom nearly 210 received two doses of AZD1222 and about 25 received two doses of the MenACWY control vaccine. Trial participants were enrolled into age subgroups of 18-55, 56-69 and 70-plus years, which contained about 150, 27 and 61 TCR-sequenced participants, respectively.

General findings and caveats noted by the study authors: Most participants were white British and females outnumbered males, and the authors suggested that clonal diversity may have been underestimated. The 56-69-year group was small, and its depth increase did not reach significance, likely because of low power. Reportedly, close to half of the unique spike-specific TCRs recognized epitopes lying outside the regions that are mutated in the B.1.351 and B.1.1.7 variants. Because no samples from the day 14 peak response were available, repertoires could be characterized only after the peak T cell response. Conclusions about previously exposed vaccinees are limited because only six or seven AZD1222 recipients were SARS-CoV-2 seropositive at baseline. A significant rise in spike-specific TCR breadth and depth was observed after two AZD1222 doses relative to day 0 and relative to MenACWY recipients. CD4 TCRs associated with the vaccine covered the entire spike protein, and the dominant responses were in regions 160-218 and 743-854.

The time point label on this specimen signifies: baseline before first vaccination. Vaccinee samples were obtained from the UK trials COV001 and COV002, which included a single-blind randomized controlled phase 2/3 trial of AZD1222 (ChAdOx1 nCoV-19) in healthy adults. For TCRbeta chain sequencing, PBMC samples were collected from trial participants at day 0 and at day 28 after the second dose. The material sequenced was peripheral blood, taken on day 0 of AZD1222 vaccination. This chain is built from TRBV2 and TRBJ1-1; the central 7 bases match TRBD1. The clonotype originates from an adult in good health. The bases read TGTGCCAGCAGTACAGGGGTTTACACTGAAGCTTTCTTT. The encoded protein is CASSTGVYTEAFF.